This T cell receptor (beta chain) was captured in a study of long-term antiretroviral therapy in people with HIV. Study-wide results and caveats: Pre-ART expanded TRB clones stayed dominant throughout, though often decreasing after ART. ART adherence, viral resistance and therapy changes went undocumented.

The CDR3 is 12 residues long. Deletions cut 6 bases from V and 8 bases from J, with 11 bases between. Germline CDR1 reads MNHNY; CDR2 reads SVGAGI (reference sequence). On this clone: Its specificity is unknown.

The run of the v3.0 immunoSEQ assay was at survey level. TCRdb keeps only in-frame clones here, not all; method: immunoSEQ multiplex PCR. The table shows approximately 10,000 clones, with about 80% occurring only once. This clonotype was obtained from a man aged 25 to 40 with HIV. The source material was unsorted PBMCs, sampled at the start of antiretroviral therapy, before treatment. The V gene is TRBV6-6, the J gene TRBJ2-1; TRBD2 might be the D (6 bases). The CDR3 nucleotides read TGTGCCAGCAGCCAGACTAGGGATGAGCAGTTCTTC. Its translation is CASSQTRDEQFF.